This entry lists 14 T cell receptor beta chains sequenced from one sample in a study of graft-versus-host responses after intestinal transplantation (dated by TCRdb to 2020 to 2022). Taken with the paper, the label for time point translates to: cells obtained before transplantation from donor or recipient. The library was built by means of the immunoSEQ multiplex PCR assay. In TCRdb, the immuneACCESS table is reduced to in-frame sequences with V and J assigned. These tables do not hold every clone; where another copy was compared, an unresolved V gene accounts for under half, and the others remain unexplained. In this sample the table shows 20,000 to 30,000 clones, roughly 80% of which occur a single time. 0.7% of the sample comes from the top ten. These receptors have no known antigen. The specimen was unstimulated CD4+ T cells sorted from spleen or lymph node cells, collected before intestinal transplant. Receptors were obtained from a human donor who received an intestinal transplant.

The chain uses TRBV14 and TRBJ2-2; 7 nucleotides line up with TRBD1. Per germline, CDR1 SGHDN and CDR2 FVKESK. V gave up 1 base and J gave up 4 bases; unmatched junction bases: 3. The CDR3 sequence is 15 residues long. CDR3 coding DNA: TGTGCCAGCAGCCAAGGACAGGGTTTCACCGGGGAGCTGTTTTTT. Its protein product is CASSQGQGFTGELFF.

This clone showed up just a few times. The chain is built from TRBV5-6 and TRBJ2-7; TRBD2 agrees at 9 bases. J lost 6 bases, V lost 5 bases, and 9 bases had no gene match. From germline, CDR1 is SGHDT and CDR2 YYEEEE. This CDR3 is built from 14 residues. CDR3 residues: CASRLLAGTREQYF. The CDR3 DNA is TGTGCCAGCAGACTTCTAGCGGGGACCCGCGAGCAGTACTTC.

The rearrangement uses TRBV4-1 and TRBJ2-3; perhaps D is TRBD1 or TRBD2 (5 bases each). The CDR3 covers 17 residues. The V gene lost 0 bases and the J gene lost 0 bases, with 13 bases spanning the gap. Germline V gene lookup returns CDR1 MGHRA and CDR2 YSYEKL. CDR3 in DNA: TGCGCCAGCAGCCAAGATTCCGGGACCCTAAGCACAGATACGCAGTATTTT. Residues: CASSQDSGTLSTDTQYF.

The chain couples TRBV9 to TRBJ2-2, with D unclear. The CDR3 is 13 amino acids. CDR1 and CDR2 from the germline V gene are SGDLS and YYNGEE. The V gene lost 4 bases and the J gene lost 6 bases, with 10 bases spanning the gap. The CDR3 DNA sequence: TGTGCCAGCAGCCTGGGCGGCGCCGGGGAGCTGTTTTTT. It translates to CASSLGGAGELFF.

This chain uses TRBV4-1 with TRBJ2-1; 12 nucleotides match TRBD1. The CDR3 runs to 17 residues. The germline V gene encodes CDR1 MGHRA and CDR2 YSYEKL. With 1 base clipped from V and 9 bases from J, the junction kept 10 bases outside the gene matches. The CDR3, as DNA: TGCGCCAGCAGCCAAGCACCCGGGACAGGGGGCTGGAGTGAGCAGTTCTTC. It is translated as CASSQAPGTGGWSEQFF.

The chain joins TRBV7-9 to TRBJ2-5; TRBD2 matches 10 bases. The CDR3 runs 16 residues. Germline V gives CDR1 SEHNR, CDR2 FQNEAQ (reference sequence). The V and J ends lost 1 base and 5 bases, in that order; junction bases with no gene match: 7. The CDR3 region has the DNA TGTGCCAGCAGCTTAGTAACTAGCGGGGTTGGCGAGACCCAGTACTTC. This gives the protein CASSLVTSGVGETQYF.

This clone was detected once. A junction end diverges from the germline sequence, so it may reflect a read error. The chain recombines TRBV6-5 with TRBJ2-7, with D perhaps assigned TRBD1 or TRBD2 (5 bases each). Germline assignment: CDR1 MNHEY and CDR2 SVGAGI. There are 13 residues in the CDR3. CDR3 sequence (DNA): TGTGCCAGCAGTCACTCGGGATGGGGGGAGCAGTACTTC. Translated: CASSHSGWGEQYF.

The chain recombines TRBV4-1 with TRBJ1-2; 9 bases map to TRBD1. V lost 0 bases to trimming and J lost 4 bases; unmatched junction nucleotides: 0. This CDR3 region has 14 residues. From germline, CDR1 is MGHRA and CDR2 YSYEKL. The CDR3 DNA follows: TGCGCCAGCAGCCAAGAGACAGGGGGCTATGGCTACACCTTC. Translating it yields CASSQETGGYGYTF.

In this sample, this clone turned up once. The chain links TRBV5-4 to TRBJ2-5; no reliable D call. The CDR3 is made up of 13 amino acids. V lost 2 bases to trimming and J lost 2 bases, with 7 bases between them. Germline V gives CDR1 SGHNT, CDR2 YYREEE (reference sequence). The CDR3 DNA reads TGTGCCAGCAGCTTAGAGATTCAAGAGACCCAGTACTTC. Translated: CASSLEIQETQYF. The whole variable domain, remainder taken from reference TRBV5-4 and TRBJ2-5, is ETGVTQSPTHLIKTRGQQVTLRCSSQSGHNTVSWYQQALGQGPQFIFQYYREEENGRGNFPPRFSGLQFPNYSSELNVNALELDDSALYLCASSLEIQETQYFGPGTRLLVL.

The chain has TRBV11-2 and TRBJ2-7; the match to TRBD1 covers 8 bases. The CDR3 spans 16 residues. The germline CDR1 and CDR2 sequences are SGHAT and FQNNGV. With V trimmed by 4 bases and J by 0 bases, 8 bases remained unmatched. Here the CDR3 DNA reads TGTGCCAGCAGCTCCCTCCGGGACAGGAGCTCCTACGAGCAGTACTTC. This translates into CASSSLRDRSSYEQYF.

The chain couples TRBV5-4 to TRBJ2-7; 10 positions agree with TRBD2. Unmatched junction bases numbered 9, after V lost 4 bases and J lost 2 bases. Germline CDR1 and CDR2: SGHNT and YYREEE (reference sequence). This CDR3 is 16 amino acids long. CDR3 bases: TGTGCCAGCAGCCCCTCTCCAGCGGGAGGGACCTACGAGCAGTACTTC. Encoded protein: CASSPSPAGGTYEQYF. The complete variable domain, with remaining parts taken from reference TRBV5-4 and TRBJ2-7, reads ETGVTQSPTHLIKTRGQQVTLRCSSQSGHNTVSWYQQALGQGPQFIFQYYREEENGRGNFPPRFSGLQFPNYSSELNVNALELDDSALYLCASSPSPAGGTYEQYFGPGTRLTVT.

This clone was observed once. This chain joins TRBV7-9 and TRBJ2-7, with D possibly TRBD1 on 5 matching bases. Looked up from germline, CDR1 is SEHNR and CDR2 is FQNEAQ (reference sequence). The length of the CDR3 is 14 residues. V was shortened by 4 bases and J by 0 bases, with 10 bases between the two germline ends. CDR3 in amino acids: CASSYLDSSYEQYF. Here the CDR3 DNA reads TGTGCCAGCAGCTACCTAGACAGCTCCTACGAGCAGTACTTC.

This chain uses TRBV10-3 with TRBJ2-7; TRBD1 agrees at 8 bases. V dropped 6 bases and J dropped 3; count of bases not matched to a gene: 7. CDR1 and CDR2 from the germline V gene are ENHRY and SYGVKD. This CDR3 region has 14 residues. CDR3 DNA sequence: TGTGCCATCAGGGCTGGACAGGGCCTCTACGAGCAGTACTTC. Protein: CAIRAGQGLYEQYF.

The chain carries TRBV19 and TRBJ2-3; a possible D gene is TRBD1 (6 bases). The germline V gene encodes CDR1 LNHDA and CDR2 SQIVND (reference sequence). The CDR3 extends over 16 amino acids. V shed 2 bases and J shed 2 bases, with 14 bases lying between them. The CDR3 DNA follows: TGTGCCAGTAGTATAACCGGACAGCTTTTCACAGATACGCAGTATTTT. Translated, it gives CASSITGQLFTDTQYF.